This T cell receptor beta chain was retrieved from a study of T cell responses to AZD1222 COVID-19 vaccine. General study findings and limits: Dominant CD4 TCR responses targeted spike regions 160-218 and 743-854. Donors, mostly white British, included more females; clonal diversity was possibly underestimated. When two AZD1222 doses had been given, Spike-specific TCR breadth and depth rose.

CDR3 length: 13 residues. Germline V lookup: CDR1 MNHEY, CDR2 SMNVEV (reference sequence). V was cut by 0 bases and J by 1 base, with 3 bases left in between. This clone was seen a few times. Its antigen remains unidentified. TCRdb keeps only in-frame clones here, not all; method: immunoSEQ multiplex PCR. The sample lists about 140,000 clones, 85% to 90% seen once, with around 1.5% in the top ten. The receptor's source is an adult in good health. The sequences come from peripheral blood, collected on day 0 of AZD1222 vaccination. The chain employs TRBV27 and TRBJ1-1, with D uncertain. Here the CDR3 DNA reads TGTGCCAGCAGTTTATCGAGGAACACTGAAGCTTTCTTT. This sequence encodes CASSLSRNTEAFF.